This T cell receptor (beta chain) was retrieved from a study of control samples from healthy donors and cancer patients. Germline values: CDR1 SGHTA, CDR2 FQGNSA. The V gene lost 2 bases and the J gene lost 3 bases, with 8 bases spanning the gap. The CDR3 extends over 13 amino acids. The method was immunoSEQ multiplex PCR; TCRdb's version includes in-frame clones alone and lacks a portion of them. This table has fewer than 130,000 clones, 85% to 90% appearing once. This sequence originates from a woman aged 55-70 years with lung cancer. Sequenced input: PBMCs. The V gene is TRBV7-2, the J gene TRBJ2-7, with a tentative D call TRBD1 (5 bases). The CDR3 here is CASSLLGDYEQYF. The CDR3 DNA is TGTGCCAGCAGCTTACTAGGGGACTACGAGCAGTACTTC. The entire variable domain, with the rest obtained from reference TRBV7-2 and TRBJ2-7, is as follows: GAGVSQSPSNKVTEKGKDVELRCDPISGHTALYWYRQSLGQGLEFLIYFQGNSAPDKSGLPSDRFSAERTGGSVSTLTIQRTQQEDSAVYLCASSLLGDYEQYFGPGTRLTVT.